The 8 T cell receptor beta chains presented below share a single source sample, sequenced in a study of blood T cell repertoires in COVID-19. Method: immunoSEQ multiplex PCR; TCRdb's copy keeps in-frame clones and lacks some. This table has about 96,000 clones, around nine tenths appearing once. The sequencing input was peripheral blood. All receptors come from a human donor with COVID-19, enrolled during active disease. The donor label of this sample is uncertain.

This clone was recorded once. The chain employs TRBV19 and TRBJ1-4; 9 bases fit TRBD1. V gave up 3 bases and J gave up 8 bases; unmatched junction bases: 10. The CDR3 covers 16 residues. Germline CDR1 reads LNHDA; CDR2 reads SQIVND (reference sequence). CDR3 nucleotide sequence: TGTGCCAGTAGTATCCCATGGGGACAGGGTAGGGAAAAACTGTTTTTT. This translates into CASSIPWGQGREKLFF.

The chain employs TRBV18 and TRBJ1-2; D is uncertain. Germline CDR1 reads KGHSH; CDR2 reads LQKENI. Deletions cut 4 bases from V and 8 bases from J, with 14 bases between. The CDR3 extends over 13 amino acids. The CDR3 is CASSLDAASGYTF. The CDR3 DNA reads as TGTGCCAGCTCACTGGATGCGGCGAGCGGCTACACCTTC.

The gene calls are TRBV7-3 and TRBJ2-5, with a possible D match to TRBD2 (6 bases). The germline V and J ends were trimmed by 6 bases and 4 bases, with 18 bases remaining between them. Germline CDR1 and CDR2: SGHTA and FQGTGA. CDR3 length: 15 amino acids. DNA of the CDR3: TGTGCCAGCAGGGGCAGTCGGGAGCTGGGAGAGACCCAGTACTTC. Its translation: CASRGSRELGETQYF.

The sample holds one count of this clone. V and J are TRBV3-1 (or the pseudogene TRBV3-2) and TRBJ2-5; perhaps TRBD2 as D (5 bases). V was shortened by 3 bases and J by 3 bases, with 11 bases between the two germline ends. The CDR3 length is 14 residues. Germline CDR1 and CDR2: LGHDT and YNNKEL (reference sequence). The CDR3 region has the DNA TGTGCCAGCAGCCACGACTGGGAGAAAGAGACCCAGTACTTC. Amino acid sequence: CASSHDWEKETQYF.

The CDR3 DNA reads as TGCGCCAGCAGCCAAGGGGGGGCTGGAAACACCATATATTTT. Protein product: CASSQGGAGNTIYF. This chain uses TRBV4-1 with TRBJ1-3; the D gene is possibly TRBD1 (5 bases). Germline assignment: CDR1 MGHRA and CDR2 YSYEKL. There are 14 residues in the CDR3. V lost 1 base to trimming and J lost 2 bases, with 6 bases between them.

This clone was seen only once. The genes are TRBV7-2 and TRBJ2-5, with TRBD2 matching over 12 bases. The CDR3 totals 15 residues. V was pared by 4 bases and J by 5 bases, with 5 bases of the junction left unmatched. In germline, CDR1 is SGHTA, CDR2 FQGNSA. The CDR3 here is CASSSRLAGVETQYF. In DNA form, the CDR3 reads TGTGCCAGCAGCTCCAGACTAGCGGGGGTGGAGACCCAGTACTTC.

This chain links TRBV6-5 with TRBJ1-1; tentatively, D is TRBD1 (5 bases). Between the trimmed V and J ends, which lost 8 bases and 1 base, there was a span of 14 bases. CDR1 and CDR2 (germline): MNHEY, SVGAGI. The CDR3 has 14 residues. CDR3 residues: CASLSRVPNTEAFF. The CDR3 DNA is TGTGCCAGCTTATCCAGGGTGCCGAACACTGAAGCTTTCTTT.

The chain combines TRBV4-1 with TRBJ2-7; 12 nucleotides match TRBD1. Germline-derived CDR1 and CDR2 are MGHRA and YSYEKL. The V segment lost 4 bases and the J segment 3 bases; nucleotides outside the gene matches: 13. The CDR3 contains 18 residues. The CDR3 sequence: CASSRSTPGTGGGYEQYF. The CDR3 nucleotides read TGCGCCAGCAGCCGATCCACACCCGGGACAGGGGGCGGCTACGAGCAGTACTTC.